This entry lists 3 T cell receptor beta chains sequenced from one sample in a study of cytomegalovirus exposure and HLA in healthy donors. The PCR was carried out with 60 Vbeta primers and 13 Jbeta primers. The repertoire was sequenced with immunoSEQ multiplex PCR; TCRdb's copy has only in-frame clones and lacks some. The sample has more than 110,000 clones, around 76% seen once. Sequencing was carried out using PBMCs. These receptors all stem from a man aged 18 to 30 in good health and CMV-seronegative.

This clone was counted a single time. The chain has TRBV19 and TRBJ1-5; weak D call: TRBD1 (6 bases). The CDR3 consists of 15 residues. The germline V gene encodes CDR1 LNHDA and CDR2 SQIVND (reference sequence). V was cut by 3 bases and J by 6 bases, with 15 bases left in between. The CDR3 sequence: CASSMPGVQGQPQHF. In nucleotides, the CDR3 is TGTGCCAGTAGTATGCCAGGGGTTCAAGGTCAGCCCCAGCATTTT.

J is TRBJ1-1 and V is TRBV1; the table's D call, TRBD1, was not checked against the DNA. TRBV1 is a recognized pseudogene. The CDR3 runs to 16 residues. CDR3 DNA sequence: TGCACCAGCAGCCAAGTGTCGGGACAGAGGGACACTGAAGCTTTCTTT. It is translated as CTSSQVSGQRDTEAFF.

J is TRBJ1-4 and V is TRBV6-1; D may be TRBD1 (5 bases). Trimming took off 5 bases at V and 0 bases at J, with 7 bases between the two ends. The CDR3 totals 14 residues. Germline lookup yields CDR1 MNHNS and CDR2 SASEGT. The CDR3 coding sequence is TGTGCCAGCAGTCGGGGGGCAACTAATGAAAAACTGTTTTTT. Amino acid sequence: CASSRGATNEKLFF.